The subject of this entry is one T cell receptor (beta chain). The assay was immunoSEQ multiplex PCR, and TCRdb's table has in-frame clones only and misses some. The data contain about 140,000 clones, about 87% of them seen just once; the ten biggest clones take up more than 40%. V lost 6 bases and J lost 2, with 10 bases in between. Germline loops: CDR1 SQVTM, CDR2 ANQGSEA. This CDR3 region has 12 residues. The sample belongs to a study of blood T cell repertoires in COVID-19. Study background: The cDNA or gDNA used as material had been derived from T cells, B-cell-depleted T cells, or PBMCs.

The clonotype was recovered from a human donor in a cohort sampled during active COVID-19. The sequenced sample consisted of peripheral blood. The V and J genes are TRBV29-1 and TRBJ2-5; D is possibly TRBD1 (5 bases). The CDR3 spells CSVDRLQETQYF. The CDR3 bases are TGCAGCGTCGACAGATTACAAGAGACCCAGTACTTC.